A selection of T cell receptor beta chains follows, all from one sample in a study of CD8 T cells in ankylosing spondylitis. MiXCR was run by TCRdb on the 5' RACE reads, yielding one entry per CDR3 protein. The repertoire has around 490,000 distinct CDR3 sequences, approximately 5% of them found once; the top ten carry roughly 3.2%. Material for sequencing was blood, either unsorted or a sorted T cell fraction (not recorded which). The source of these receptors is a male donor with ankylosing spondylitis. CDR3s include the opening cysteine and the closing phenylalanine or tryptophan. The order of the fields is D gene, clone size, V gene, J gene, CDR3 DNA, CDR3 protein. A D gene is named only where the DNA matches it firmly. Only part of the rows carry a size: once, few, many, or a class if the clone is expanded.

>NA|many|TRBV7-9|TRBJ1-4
TGTGCCAGCAGCAGGGACGGGAAACTGTTTTTT
CASSRDGKLFF
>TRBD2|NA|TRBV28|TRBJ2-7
TGTGCCAGCATAGCGGGACTAGCGGGACCCGAGCAGTACTTC
CASIAGLAGPEQYF
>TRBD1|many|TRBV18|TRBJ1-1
TGTGCCAGCTCACTCGGACAGGAGATTGAAGCTTTCTTT
CASSLGQEIEAFF
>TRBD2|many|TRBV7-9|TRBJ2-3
TGTGCCAGCAGCTCGGGGACTAACACAGATACGCAGTATTTT
CASSSGTNTDTQYF
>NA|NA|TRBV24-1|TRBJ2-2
TGTGCCACCAGTCCGGGGGCGAGAACCGGGGAGCTGTTTTTT
CATSPGARTGELFF
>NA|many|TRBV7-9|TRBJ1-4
TGTGCCAGCAGCCGGGACACCTATGAAAAACTGTTTTTT
CASSRDTYEKLFF
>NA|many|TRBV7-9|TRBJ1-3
TGTGCCAGCAGCTTTTCACAGGGAAACACCATATATTTT
CASSFSQGNTIYF
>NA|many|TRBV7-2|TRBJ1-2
TGTGCCAGCAGCCCCTACGTGGACAGTCACTATGGCTACACCTTC
CASSPYVDSHYGYTF
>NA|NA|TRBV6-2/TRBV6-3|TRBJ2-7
TGTGCCAGCAGTTACTCGATCCGTACGTCTACCTACGAGCAGTACTTC
CASSYSIRTSTYEQYF
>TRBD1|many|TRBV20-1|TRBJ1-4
TGCAGTGCTAGTGGGGACAGGGATGAAAAACTGTTTTTT
CSASGDRDEKLFF
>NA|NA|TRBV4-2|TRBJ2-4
TGTGCCAGCAGCCAAGACCCGGGGGACATTCAGTACTTC
CASSQDPGDIQYF
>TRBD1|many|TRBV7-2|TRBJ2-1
TGTGCCAGCAGCATATACAGGGGTTCCTACAATGAGCAGTTCTTC
CASSIYRGSYNEQFF
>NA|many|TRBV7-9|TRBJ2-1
TGTGCCAGCAGCCCTATTATAGTCTCCTACAATGAGCAGTTCTTC
CASSPIIVSYNEQFF
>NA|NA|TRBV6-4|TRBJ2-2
TGTGCCAGCAGCCCCATGGCGACCGGGGAGCTGTTTTTT
CASSPMATGELFF
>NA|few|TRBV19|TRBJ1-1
TGTGCCAGTAGTCCCGGGACGGCGGATGACACTGAAGCTTTCTTT
CASSPGTADDTEAFF
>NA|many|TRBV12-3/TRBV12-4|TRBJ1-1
TGTGCCAGCAGTTGGCGGGGAACGACTGAAGCTTTCTTT
CASSWRGTTEAFF
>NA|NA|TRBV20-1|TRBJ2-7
TGCAGTGCCCCGGGGGTTCCCTACGAGCAGTACTTC
CSAPGVPYEQYF
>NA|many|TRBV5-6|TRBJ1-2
TGTGCCAGCAGCTTGACGTCCCGGGATTATGGCTACACCTTC
CASSLTSRDYGYTF
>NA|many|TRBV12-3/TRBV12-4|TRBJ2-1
TGTGCCAGCAGTTTCACGGGTGGCAATGAGCAGTTCTTC
CASSFTGGNEQFF
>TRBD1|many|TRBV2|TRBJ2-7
TGTGCCAGCACCAGGGACAGGAACTACGAGCAGTACTTC
CASTRDRNYEQYF
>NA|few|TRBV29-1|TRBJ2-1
TGCAGCGTTTTTTCCCTTTCGGGAAGGGCCTACAATGAGCAGTTCTTC
CSVFSLSGRAYNEQFF
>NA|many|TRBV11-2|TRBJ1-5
TGTGCCAGCAGCTTATCAGGGGTGGATCAGCCCCAGCATTTT
CASSLSGVDQPQHF
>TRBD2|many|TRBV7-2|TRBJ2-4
TGTGCCAGCAGCTTATTAGCGGGGGAAAACATTCAGTACTTC
CASSLLAGENIQYF
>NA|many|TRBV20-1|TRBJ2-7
TGCAGTGCTAGTTCGAGACAGCGAACGTCCTACGAGCAGTACTTC
CSASSRQRTSYEQYF
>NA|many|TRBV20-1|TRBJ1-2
TGCAGTGCTACGTGGGGAGGAGGGGCTGGCTACACCTTC
CSATWGGGAGYTF
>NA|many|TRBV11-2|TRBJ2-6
TGTGCCAGCAGCTTACTCGCACTTTCCTCTGGGGCCAACGTCCTGACTTTC
CASSLLALSSGANVLTF
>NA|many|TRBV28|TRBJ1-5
TGTGCCAGCAGTTCCCCCCTACAGGGTATGCCCCAGCATTTT
CASSSPLQGMPQHF
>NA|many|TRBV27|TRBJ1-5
TGTGCCAGCAGGGGACTGGCTGTTGGTCAGCCCCAGCATTTT
CASRGLAVGQPQHF
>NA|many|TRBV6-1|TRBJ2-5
TGTGCCAGCTCGTGGAGGGGGCGAACAGAGACCCAGTACTTC
CASSWRGRTETQYF
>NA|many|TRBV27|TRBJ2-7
TGTGCCAGCGCCTATGGGGCCGTATACGAGCAGTACTTC
CASAYGAVYEQYF
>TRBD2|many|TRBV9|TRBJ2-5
TGTGCCAGCACTCCGGGGGGGGATCTCCAAGAGACCCAGTACTTC
CASTPGGDLQETQYF
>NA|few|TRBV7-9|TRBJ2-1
TGTGCCAGCAGCCGGGGACTTGATACCTACAATGAGCAGTTCTTC
CASSRGLDTYNEQFF
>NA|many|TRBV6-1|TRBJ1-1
TGTGCCAGCAGTGAAGCGGAGGCCCGATGGGCTGAAGCTTTCTTT
CASSEAEARWAEAFF
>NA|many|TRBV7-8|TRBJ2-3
TGTGCCAGCAGCTTATGGGGGAGGACGCAGTATTTT
CASSLWGRTQYF
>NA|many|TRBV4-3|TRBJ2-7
TGCGCCAGCAGCCAAGATCGTAGAGCTCAAGCTCGGTACTTC
CASSQDRRAQARYF
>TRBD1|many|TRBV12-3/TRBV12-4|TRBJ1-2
TGTGCCAGCAGTTTCGGGACAGGGTCACGAGGCTATGGCTACACCTTC
CASSFGTGSRGYGYTF
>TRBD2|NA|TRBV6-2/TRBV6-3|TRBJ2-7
TGTGCCAGCAGTTCCACTAGCGGGAGACACTACGAGCAGTACTTC
CASSSTSGRHYEQYF
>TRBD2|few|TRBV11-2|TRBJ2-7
TGTGCCAGCAGCTTAGTTGTGGGAGGGCCGATAGGATCCTACGAGCAGTACTTC
CASSLVVGGPIGSYEQYF
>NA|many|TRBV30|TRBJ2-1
TGTGCCTGGAGTCCCCCTCTGAATGGTAATGAGCAGTTCTTC
CAWSPPLNGNEQFF
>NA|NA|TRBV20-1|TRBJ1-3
TGCAGTACTAGACAGCGACCCACTGGAAACACCATATATTTT
CSTRQRPTGNTIYF
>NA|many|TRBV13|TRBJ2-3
TGTGCCAGCAGTAGGGGGATGAGCACAGATACGCAGTATTTT
CASSRGMSTDTQYF
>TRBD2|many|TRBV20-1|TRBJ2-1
TGCAGTGCTAGACGGTACCCCCGGGAGGGCCCTCATGAGCAGTTCTTC
CSARRYPREGPHEQFF
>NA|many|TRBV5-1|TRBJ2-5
TGCGCCAGCAGCTTGAGGCAATACGAGACCCAGTACTTC
CASSLRQYETQYF
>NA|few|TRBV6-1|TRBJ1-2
TGTGCCAGCAGCAGCCGGGACGGCAACTATGGCTACACCTTC
CASSSRDGNYGYTF
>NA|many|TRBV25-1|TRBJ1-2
TGTGCCAGCAGCGGGACGTCAGGTGGCTACACCTTC
CASSGTSGGYTF
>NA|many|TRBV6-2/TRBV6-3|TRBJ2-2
TGTGCCAGCAGTTACTCGAAGCCCGGGGAGCTGTTTTTT
CASSYSKPGELFF
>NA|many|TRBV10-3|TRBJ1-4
TGTGCCATCAGTGATAGGGGAGGAAAACTGTTTTTT
CAISDRGGKLFF
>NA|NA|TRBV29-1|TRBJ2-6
TGCAGCGTTGTCTCCCTGAGCTCTGGGGCCAACGTCCTGACTTTC
CSVVSLSSGANVLTF
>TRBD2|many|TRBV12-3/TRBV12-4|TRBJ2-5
TGTGCCAGCAGTCGAAGCGGGGCCCAAGAGACCCAGTACTTC
CASSRSGAQETQYF
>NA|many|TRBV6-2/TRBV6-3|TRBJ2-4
TGTGCCAGCAGTCGTCCCCTCAGGGGCCCGAGAGCCAAAAACATTCAGTACTTC
CASSRPLRGPRAKNIQYF
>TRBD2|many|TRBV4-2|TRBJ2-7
TGTGCCAGCGGGGGAGGGTTGTACGAGCAGTACTTC
CASGGGLYEQYF
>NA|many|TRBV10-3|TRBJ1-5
TGTGCCATCAGTGATTTGGATGTTAGGGAGCATCAGCCCCAGCATTTT
CAISDLDVREHQPQHF